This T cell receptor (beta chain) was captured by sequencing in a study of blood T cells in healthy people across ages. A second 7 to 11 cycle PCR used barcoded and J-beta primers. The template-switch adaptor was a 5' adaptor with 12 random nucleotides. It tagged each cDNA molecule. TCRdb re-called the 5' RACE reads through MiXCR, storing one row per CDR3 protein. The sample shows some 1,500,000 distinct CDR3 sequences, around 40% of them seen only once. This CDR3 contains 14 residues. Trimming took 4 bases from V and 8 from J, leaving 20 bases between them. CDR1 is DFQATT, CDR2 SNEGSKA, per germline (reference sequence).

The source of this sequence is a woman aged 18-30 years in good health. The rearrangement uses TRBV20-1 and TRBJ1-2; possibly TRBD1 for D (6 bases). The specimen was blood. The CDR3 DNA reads TGCAGTGCTACCTTGAGGCGGGGGCTAGAAGGCTACACCTTC. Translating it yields CSATLRRGLEGYTF.